Listed below are T cell receptor beta chains from one sample, sequenced in a study of blood T cell repertoires in COVID-19. Produced via immunoSEQ multiplex PCR; TCRdb's table is partial and in-frame only. The sample has about 34,000 clones, 90% seen once. Sequencing was carried out using peripheral blood. The receptors shown here come from a man at least 80 years old with acute or convalescent COVID-19. Both conserved end residues are part of each CDR3. A D gene is named only where the DNA matches it firmly. Only some rows state a clone size, as once, few, many or a class for expanded clones.

v_call	j_call	clone_size	d_call	cdr3_length	cdr3_nt	cdr3_aa
TRBV19	TRBJ1-2	.	TRBD1	18	TGTGCCAGTAGTACAACAGGGGCGACCGCCCCGCCTAGCTATGGCTACACCTTC	CASSTTGATAPPSYGYTF
TRBV24-1	TRBJ2-2	.	.	13	TGTGCCACCCTGGCGGGGGCCACCGGGGAGCTGTTTTTT	CATLAGATGELFF
TRBV5-1	TRBJ2-1	.	TRBD2	13	TGCGCCAGCAGCTACCGACTAGCCACTGAGCAGTTCTTC	CASSYRLATEQFF
TRBV5-4	TRBJ1-6	.	TRBD1	17	TGTGCCAGCAGCTTGGTGGCAGGGGGTAATATGGATTCACCCCTCCACTTT	CASSLVAGGNMDSPLHF
TRBV6-5	TRBJ2-5	.	.	12	TGTGCCAGCAGTACACAGGCAGAGACCCAGTACTTC	CASSTQAETQYF
TRBV29-1	TRBJ1-1	.	.	11	TGCAGCGTTGGCGGTGGTCAGCTCGAGGAGTTT	CSVGGGQLEEF
TRBV9	TRBJ2-1	.	TRBD2	13	TGTGCCAGCAGCACCAGCAGACTAGCAGGACTGTTCTTC	CASSTSRLAGLFF
TRBV11-2	TRBJ2-7	.	.	14	TGTGCCAGCAGCTCCTCCGGGACTCGTTACGAGCAGTACTTC	CASSSSGTRYEQYF
TRBV5-1	TRBJ1-3	.	.	16	TGCGCCAGCAGCTTGGGGACCCTAGCTACTGGAAACACCATATATTTT	CASSLGTLATGNTIYF
TRBV11-1	TRBJ2-6	.	.	15	TGTGCCAGCAGCCCAAGGGGCTCTGGGGCCAACGTCCTGACTTTC	CASSPRGSGANVLTF
TRBV7-3	TRBJ1-2	.	TRBD1	16	TGTGCCAGCAGCTCAGGGACAGCAAACCTTCTCTATGGCTACACCTTC	CASSSGTANLLYGYTF
TRBV29-1	TRBJ2-5	.	.	12	TGCAGCGTAGCAGGGGTTCAAGAGACCCAGTACTTC	CSVAGVQETQYF
TRBV5-1	TRBJ2-7	.	TRBD1	16	TGCGCCAGCAGCTTGGGGGGACAGGGGGCTATCTACGAGCAGTACTTC	CASSLGGQGAIYEQYF
TRBV28	TRBJ1-1	.	TRBD1	11	TGTGCCATACGGACAGGGCCTGAAGCTTTCTTT	CAIRTGPEAFF
TRBV5-4	TRBJ1-1	once	.	13	TGTGCCAGCAGCGGAGGACAGTGGACTGAAGCTTTCTTT	CASSGGQWTEAFF
TRBV5-4	TRBJ1-1	.	TRBD1	16	TGTGCCAGCAGCCCCCGGATGACAGGGATGAACACTGAAGCTTTCTTT	CASSPRMTGMNTEAFF
TRBV18	TRBJ2-2	.	.	15	TGTGCCAGCTCACCACAGGGGCCGAACACCGGGGAGCTGTTTTTT	CASSPQGPNTGELFF
TRBV28	TRBJ1-1	.	TRBD1	17	TGTGCCAGCAGTTTACTTAGACAGGGGGGAAGGAACACTGAAGCTTTCTTT	CASSLLRQGGRNTEAFF
TRBV5-4	TRBJ1-1	.	TRBD1	16	TGTGCCAGCAGCTTCCCAGGGGGCGGGAAGGACACTGAAGCTTTCTTT	CASSFPGGGKDTEAFF
TRBV23-1	TRBJ1-2	.	.	16	TGCGCCAGCAGTCAATCCGCGGGCGAGCGGGTCTATGGCTACACCTTC	CASSQSAGERVYGYTF
TRBV15	TRBJ1-3	once	TRBD1	15	TGTGCCACCAGCAGAGCGGGGACAGGGTTTAACACCATATATTTT	CATSRAGTGFNTIYF
TRBV7-8	TRBJ1-1	.	.	15	TGTGCCAGCAGCTTAGGTGGCAGGCAGAACACTGAAGCTTTCTTT	CASSLGGRQNTEAFF
TRBV27	TRBJ1-2	few	.	14	TGTGCCACCCGGTTTGGGGGGTCCCTCTATGGCTACACCTTC	CATRFGGSLYGYTF